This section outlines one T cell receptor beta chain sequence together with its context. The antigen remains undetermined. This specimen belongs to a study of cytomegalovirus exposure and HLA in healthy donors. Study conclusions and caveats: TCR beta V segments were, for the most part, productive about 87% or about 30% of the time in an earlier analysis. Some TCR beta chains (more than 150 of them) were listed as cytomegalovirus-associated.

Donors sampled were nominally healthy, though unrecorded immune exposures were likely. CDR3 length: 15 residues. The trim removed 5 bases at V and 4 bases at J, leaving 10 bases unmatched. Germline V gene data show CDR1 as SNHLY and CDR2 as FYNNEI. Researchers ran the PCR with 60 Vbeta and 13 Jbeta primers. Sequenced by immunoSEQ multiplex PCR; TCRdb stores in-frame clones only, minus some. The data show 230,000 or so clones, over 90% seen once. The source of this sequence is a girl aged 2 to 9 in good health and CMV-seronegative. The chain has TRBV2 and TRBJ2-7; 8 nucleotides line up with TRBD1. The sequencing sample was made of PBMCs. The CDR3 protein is CASSPRTGLGYEQYF. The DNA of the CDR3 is TGTGCCAGCAGTCCGCGGACAGGGTTGGGGTACGAGCAGTACTTC.